The clone carrying this TCR beta chain was observed a few times. Its antigen is as yet unknown. This sample was taken from a study of T cells after yellow fever vaccination. Study-level background: Fractions low in cell number were prepared with SMART-Seq v4 Ultra Low Input.

This CDR3 has 14 residues. CDR1 is MNHEY, CDR2 SMNVEV, per germline (reference sequence). J lost 4 bases, V lost 4 bases, and 5 bases had no gene match. Study-level findings and limits: Subsequent booster samples again held most clones from primary vaccination (roughly 96% CD4, over 80% CD8).

Each CDR3 protein gets one entry after TCRdb re-called the 5' RACE reads with MiXCR. The repertoire holds 300,000 to 350,000 distinct CDR3 sequences, 3% to 4.5% seen once, with 20% to 30% in the top ten. The sample consisted of PBMCs, taken 5 days after the yellow fever booster vaccination. This clonotype was sampled from a man younger than 35 who received the YFV17D yellow fever vaccine. The rearrangement joins TRBV27 to TRBJ2-7, with 9 bases fitting TRBD1. The CDR3 protein is CASSYSQGAYEQYF. DNA of the CDR3: TGTGCCAGCAGTTACTCACAGGGGGCTTACGAGCAGTACTTC.